This entry is about one TCR beta chain. This CDR3 is also generated by other DNA sequences in the sample. The CDR3 extends over 14 amino acids. The ends were cut back, 4 bases at V and 0 bases at J, with 10 bases in the middle. CDR1 and CDR2 from the germline V gene are MNHEY and SMNVEV (reference sequence). Measured with immunoSEQ multiplex PCR; TCRdb has only the in-frame clones, and not every one. The data contain around 1.9 million clones, about 94% of them singletons. This entry is derived from a study of shared clonotypes between healthy human individuals. Terminally differentiated effector memory CD45RA+ cells were excluded from the naive CD8 cells, which were CD45RO-negative and positively selected for CCR7.

The source is a man between 18 and 29 years old in good health. Some clones in this sample may be carry-over from other donors' samples. The sequenced sample consisted of naive CD8+ T cells from PBMCs. This chain uses TRBV27 with TRBJ2-7; a possible D gene is TRBD2 (6 bases). As DNA, the CDR3 is TGTGCCAGCAGTTCCCGACTAGGCTCCTACGAGCAGTACTTC. It specifies CASSSRLGSYEQYF.